This entry features one T cell receptor beta chain sequence. The CDR3 sequence is 16 residues long. Unmatched junction bases numbered 7, after V lost 2 bases and J lost 6 bases. Per the germline V gene, CDR1 is MDHEN and CDR2 is SYDVKM. The sample comes from a study of blood T cells in healthy people across ages. A J-beta primer mix and a sample-barcoded 5' primer were used in a second PCR of about 7 to 12 cycles. CDR3-containing paired-end reads numbering at least 2.5 million came from each sample. TCRdb reprocessed the 5' RACE reads via MiXCR and lists one record per CDR3 protein. The data contain fewer than 2,000,000 distinct CDR3 sequences, about two fifths of them singletons.

V usage is TRBV28 and J usage is TRBJ1-5; 10 bases line up with TRBD1. Source material: blood. The receptor was derived from a human donor in good health. DNA of the CDR3: TGTGCCAGCAGTTTAGGAGGGACAGGGGTGCCTCAGCCCCAGCATTTT. It is translated as CASSLGGTGVPQPQHF.